This paragraph reports one T cell receptor (beta chain). Its antigen is not identified. The data stem from a study of shared clonotypes between healthy human individuals. Findings and limits, study-wide: Measured sharing among donors was expected to vary with sequencing depth.

V gave up 6 bases and J gave up 1 base, with 16 bases separating them. Germline-derived CDR1 and CDR2 are MNHEY and SMNVEV (reference sequence). There are 16 residues in the CDR3. Generated by immunoSEQ multiplex PCR, the TCRdb table keeps only in-frame clones and is missing some. Among some 1 million clones listed, about three quarters were seen once. The sample taken for sequencing was memory CD4+ T cells sorted from blood. The subset denotes: CD45RA-negative fraction. This receptor was obtained from a young man in good health. V is TRBV27 and J is TRBJ2-1; D tentatively reads TRBD1 or TRBD2 (7 bases each). The CDR3 spells CASRLRGGQSYNEQFF. Written as DNA, the CDR3 is TGTGCCAGCAGACTTAGGGGGGGACAGTCCTACAATGAGCAGTTCTTC.